This TCR beta chain was found in a study of T cells after yellow fever vaccination. About the research overall: The authors prepared low-cell-number fractions using SMART-Seq v4 Ultra Low Input.

In this sample, this clonotype turned up a few times. Its antigen is currently unknown. General study results and limits: Post-booster reappearance was seen for most primary-vaccination clones (roughly 96% CD4, 75% to 90% CD8).

Each CDR3 protein gets one entry after TCRdb re-called the 5' RACE reads with MiXCR. This repertoire shows about 170,000 distinct CDR3 sequences, roughly 9.6% found once; its top ten account for approximately 34%. This CDR3 contains 13 residues. Trimming cost V 4 bases and J 2 bases, with 6 bases left between them. CDR1 is LGHDT and CDR2 is YNNKEL in the germline V gene (reference sequence). The source was CD8+ T cells sorted from PBMCs, collected 15 days after the yellow fever booster vaccination. This chain joins TRBV3-1 and TRBJ1-3, with D uncertain. This receptor was obtained from a man between 18 and 35 years old who received the YFV17D yellow fever vaccine. The CDR3 DNA reads TGTGCCAGCAGCCCCGACGCTGGAAACACCATATATTTT. It is translated as CASSPDAGNTIYF.